This TCR beta chain was profiled in a study of vaccination effects on CD4 cells after COVID-19. This CDR3 is 13 amino acids long. V was clipped by 5 bases and J by 7 bases, with 11 bases between them. Germline V lookup: CDR1 MNHEY, CDR2 SMNVEV (reference sequence). Ahead of sequencing, the ViraFEST assay grew antigen-specific CD4+ T cells using viral peptide pools. Once cultured for approximately ten days, the cells underwent separation to obtain CD4+ T cells. Two-dose BNT162b2 or mRNA-1273 vaccination was given to participants. Every well got over 1.5 million PBMC, which were grown with around 10 IU/ml IL-2 and about 9.5 ug/ml peptides. Some clones are missing from TCRdb's copy, which holds only in-frame ones; the method was immunoSEQ multiplex PCR. The sample shows tens of thousands of clones, over 70% of them seen only once. Comments on this clone: The antigen is unknown.

The V gene is TRBV27, the J gene TRBJ1-4; tentatively, D is TRBD1 (5 bases). The TCR sequence derives from a human donor who received a COVID-19 vaccine. Sequencing was performed on CD4+ T cells from PBMCs cultured with HCoV-229E spike peptides, taken after COVID-19 vaccination. The CDR3, as DNA: TGTGCCAGCAGTCCGGGACTTTTTGAAAAACTGTTTTTT. As protein: CASSPGLFEKLFF. The complete variable domain, with remaining parts taken from reference TRBV27 and TRBJ1-4, reads EAQVTQNPRYLITVTGKKLTVTCSQNMNHEYMSWYRQDPGLGLRQIYYSMNVEVTDKGDVPEGYKVSRKEKRNFPLILESPSPNQTSLYFCASSPGLFEKLFFGSGTQLSVL.